The 14 T cell receptor beta chains listed next were all sequenced from one sample in a study of cytomegalovirus exposure and HLA in healthy donors. PCR was performed using 60 Vbeta and 13 Jbeta primers. Measured with immunoSEQ multiplex PCR; TCRdb has only the in-frame clones, and not every one. The table records under 150,000 clones, roughly 88% of them present only once. Sequencing was done on a sample of PBMCs. These receptors originate from a man aged 50-60 years in good health and CMV-seronegative.

The J gene is TRBJ1-5, the V gene TRBV6-1, with 9 nucleotides matching TRBD1. V dropped 7 bases and J dropped 4; count of bases not matched to a gene: 5. Germline loops: CDR1 MNHNS, CDR2 SASEGT. There are 14 residues in the CDR3. CDR3 DNA: TGTGCCAGCACCCCGGGACAGGGTAATCAGCCCCAGCATTTT. It translates to CASTPGQGNQPQHF.

This clone has more than one count but fewer than ten. The chain links TRBV27 to TRBJ2-1, with 12 bases identical to TRBD2. Per the germline V gene, CDR1 is MNHEY and CDR2 is SMNVEV (reference sequence). The V segment lost 6 bases and the J segment 10 bases; nucleotides outside the gene matches: 4. The CDR3 loop spans 13 amino acids. CDR3 DNA: TGTGCCAGCAGACTAGCGGGGGGACGGGAGCAGTTCTTC. Its translation: CASRLAGGREQFF.

V is TRBV11-2 and J is TRBJ1-1; D is perhaps TRBD1 (5 bases). The V gene lost 7 bases and the J gene lost 3 bases, with 15 bases spanning the gap. The CDR3 spans 14 residues. From germline, CDR1 is SGHAT and CDR2 FQNNGV. CDR3 DNA: TGTGCCAGCACTGAAAGGGGCAGGGACACTGAAGCTTTCTTT. Amino acid sequence: CASTERGRDTEAFF.

The CDR3 sequence is CASSLQGAGVGYGYTF. CDR3 DNA: TGTGCCAGCAGCTTACAGGGGGCGGGAGTAGGGTATGGCTACACCTTC. This rearrangement joins TRBV7-2 to TRBJ1-2, with 8 bases matching TRBD1. Germline values: CDR1 SGHTA, CDR2 FQGNSA. This CDR3 comprises 16 residues. The junction had 10 bases not matched to a gene; V was cut back by 2 bases and J by 5 bases.

This clone occurred a few times. The genes are TRBV6-1 and TRBJ2-1; 7 bases are shared with TRBD1. The CDR3 loop spans 14 amino acids. The ends lost 3 bases at V and 8 bases at J; junction bases unmatched: 7. Looked up from germline, CDR1 is MNHNS and CDR2 is SASEGT. CDR3 sequence reads: CASSDRTGFDEQFF. The CDR3 bases are TGTGCCAGCAGTGACCGGACAGGCTTCGATGAGCAGTTCTTC.

This chain connects TRBV7-9 to TRBJ1-2, with D hard to call. CDR1 is SEHNR and CDR2 is FQNEAQ in the germline V gene (reference sequence). CDR3 length: 11 amino acids. The V and J ends lost 2 bases and 7 bases respectively, with 5 bases between them. This CDR3 reads CASSLSSGYTF. CDR3 sequence (DNA): TGTGCCAGCAGCTTATCCTCTGGCTACACCTTC.

The chain combines TRBV27 with TRBJ2-5; 9 positions agree with TRBD1. The last part of the DNA fits TRBJ2-7 better; the J call may be wrong. CDR3 length: 13 residues. The germline CDR1 and CDR2 sequences are MNHEY and SMNVEV (reference sequence). The CDR3 spells CASSYRGHYEQYF. CDR3 sequence (DNA): TGTGCCAGCAGTTACAGGGGGCACTACGAGCAGTACTTC.

V usage is TRBV7-9 and J usage is TRBJ1-4; TRBD1 is a possible D gene (6 bases). This CDR3 has 16 residues. Germline loops: CDR1 SEHNR, CDR2 FQNEAQ (reference sequence). Trimming cost V 5 bases and J 2 bases, with 15 bases left between them. CDR3 sequence reads: CASSIGQIATNEKLFF. The CDR3 DNA follows: TGTGCCAGCAGCATCGGACAGATCGCCACTAATGAAAAACTGTTTTTT. Looking up the rest from reference TRBV7-9 and TRBJ1-4 gives the full variable domain: DTGVSQNPRHKITKRGQNVTFRCDPISEHNRLYWYRQTLGQGPEFLTYFQNEAQLEKSRLLSDRFSAERPKGSFSTLEIQRTEQGDSAMYLCASSIGQIATNEKLFFGSGTQLSVL.

The chain has TRBV28 and TRBJ1-1; the D gene is possibly TRBD1 (5 bases). Trimming removed 5 bases from V and 5 bases from J, with 15 bases in between. This CDR3 region has 14 residues. The germline V gene encodes CDR1 MDHEN and CDR2 SYDVKM. Here the CDR3 reads CASSPQGRWTEAFF. The CDR3 bases are TGTGCCAGCAGTCCCCAGGGTCGGTGGACTGAAGCTTTCTTT.

This clone was seen a handful of times. The CDR3 bases are TGTGCCAGCAGCTCCCTCACAGGGGTGACTGAAGCTTTCTTT. It specifies CASSSLTGVTEAFF. This chain joins TRBV5-4 and TRBJ1-1, with 7 nucleotides matching TRBD1. The CDR3 is 14 residues long. The germline V gene has CDR1 SGHNT and CDR2 YYREEE (reference sequence). The trim removed 3 bases at V and 5 bases at J, leaving 7 bases unmatched.

J is TRBJ2-1 and V is TRBV5-1; TRBD1 matches 10 bases. Germline V gene sequence: CDR1 SGHRS, CDR2 YFSETQ. V shed 0 bases, J shed 4 bases, and the junction held 1 base outside the gene matches. The CDR3 contains 15 residues. This CDR3 reads CASSLVGQGYNEQFF. CDR3 nucleotides: TGCGCCAGCAGCTTGGTGGGACAGGGGTACAATGAGCAGTTCTTC.

The chain carries TRBV27 and TRBJ2-2; D unclear. CDR3 length: 13 residues. V lost 2 bases and J lost 4, with 5 bases in between. The germline CDR1 and CDR2 sequences are MNHEY and SMNVEV (reference sequence). The CDR3 here is CASSLPGTGELFF. CDR3 bases: TGTGCCAGCAGTTTACCGGGCACCGGGGAGCTGTTTTTT.

CDR3: CASSYPGEAASEQYF. In DNA, the CDR3 is TGTGCCAGCAGTTACCCAGGGGAAGCTGCTTCTGAGCAGTACTTC. The chain joins TRBV6-6 to TRBJ2-7; possibly TRBD1 for D (6 bases). Trimming cost V 2 bases and J 7 bases, with 18 bases left between them. CDR1 and CDR2 from the germline V gene are MNHNY and SVGAGI (reference sequence). This CDR3 comprises 15 residues.

V is TRBV13 and J is TRBJ1-4, with 7 nucleotides matching TRBD1. The CDR3 sequence is 15 residues long. V shed 5 bases and J 1 base; nucleotides not matched to a gene: 4. Germline CDR1 reads PRHDT; CDR2 reads FYEKMQ (reference sequence). CDR3 in amino acids: CASSQRTGTNEKLFF. CDR3 coding DNA: TGTGCCAGCAGCCAACGGACAGGAACTAATGAAAAACTGTTTTTT.